This TCR beta chain is drawn from a study of identical twins. This clonotype occurred many times. Its antigen is as yet unknown. Study conclusions and caveats: There were fewer insertions in abundant cord blood beta clonotypes, but memory repertoires showed no such pattern.

Healthy Caucasians alone served as donors. TCRdb redid the calling of the 5' RACE reads with MiXCR, one entry per CDR3 protein. The data show 700,000 or so distinct CDR3 sequences, 21% seen once. The same data also contributed to another study, on T cells expressing NK-cell markers. That report adds: In about 6 donors, dominant CD3+CD56+NKG2C+ clonotypes ranked among the top 10 CD8+ clonotypes. There were a handful of donors in whom these clonotypes also led the CD3+CD56-NKG2C+ fraction.

The sequencing input was PBMCs. The receptor was derived from a woman aged 18-35 years in good health.

This chain's CDR3 is CSASSPLIELYNEQFF. As DNA, the CDR3 is TGCAGTGCTAGCTCTCCCCTGATAGAGTTGTACAATGAGCAGTTCTTC. The chain links TRBV20-1 to TRBJ2-1, with D unresolved. The V gene lost 3 bases and the J gene lost 4 bases, with 19 bases spanning the gap. The germline gives CDR1 DFQATT, CDR2 SNEGSKA (reference sequence). The CDR3 is 16 residues long.